The clone carrying this T cell receptor (beta chain) has more than one count but fewer than ten. The CDR3 has 13 amino acids. Trimming pared 4 bases from V and 4 bases from J, leaving 9 bases between. Per germline, CDR1 SEHNR and CDR2 FQNEAQ (reference sequence). This sample was included in a study of blood T cell repertoires in COVID-19. Study-level information: Acute and convalescent COVID-19 samples came from the United States, Italy and Spain. In each case, the material was cDNA or gDNA derived from T cells, B-cell-depleted T cells, or PBMCs.

The Seattle patients, enrolled during active infection, were followed longitudinally. In the authors' workflow: Estimates of nucleated cell counts were drawn from the amplification of reference gene primers. Clones were sequenced by immunoSEQ multiplex PCR, and TCRdb holds only the in-frame ones, with some missing. V, J and clone size were drawn from that table, and D and trimming were deduced from the DNA. The sample shows about 56,000 clones, 75% to 90% of them seen only once. The clonotype originates from a woman aged 55-69 years with COVID-19, enrolled during active disease. Sequencing was carried out using peripheral blood. The J gene is TRBJ2-3, the V gene TRBV7-9, with a tentative D call TRBD2 (6 bases). For the CDR3, the DNA is TGTGCCAGCAGCTCTGGGACTTCAGATACGCAGTATTTT. It encodes CASSSGTSDTQYF.